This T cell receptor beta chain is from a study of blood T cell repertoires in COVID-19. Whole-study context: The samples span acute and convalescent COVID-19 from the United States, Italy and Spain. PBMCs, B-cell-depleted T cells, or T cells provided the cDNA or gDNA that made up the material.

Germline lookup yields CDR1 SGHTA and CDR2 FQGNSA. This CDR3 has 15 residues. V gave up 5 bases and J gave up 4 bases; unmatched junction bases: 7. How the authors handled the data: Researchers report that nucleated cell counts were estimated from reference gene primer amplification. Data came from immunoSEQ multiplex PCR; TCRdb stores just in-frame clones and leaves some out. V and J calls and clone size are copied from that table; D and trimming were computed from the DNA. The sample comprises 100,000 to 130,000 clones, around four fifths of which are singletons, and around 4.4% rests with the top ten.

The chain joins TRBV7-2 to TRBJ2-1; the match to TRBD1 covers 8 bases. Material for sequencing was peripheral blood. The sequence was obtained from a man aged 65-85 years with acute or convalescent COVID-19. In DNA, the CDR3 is TGTGCCAGCAGCATACAGGGGGTATTTTACAATGAGCAGTTCTTC. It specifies CASSIQGVFYNEQFF.